The source of this T cell receptor beta chain is a study of T cells in Graves' hyperthyroidism and ophthalmopathy. Study findings and constraints: Within blood appeared most thyroid clonotypes that had expanded above 0.001.

Uncontrolled infections, other autoimmune diseases, pregnancy or lactation led to exclusion of patients. This sample holds PBMCs from roughly 10 ml fresh peripheral blood. RNA transcripts served as the template for amplifying TCR beta CDR3 regions. HTBI primers were the set used in a first-round RT-PCR of the TCR CDR3. TCRdb used MiXCR to reprocess the multiplex PCR reads, holding one entry per CDR3 protein. The table has about half a million distinct CDR3 sequences, less than 20% seen once. For this clonotype: Its antigen is not known. A read error may explain this, as a much larger clone is one base away.

The germline CDR1 and CDR2 sequences are SGHRS and YFSETQ. The CDR3 consists of 15 residues. This receptor was taken from a man aged 35-49 years with Graves' ophthalmopathy. The sample comprised blood. The chain uses TRBV5-1 and TRBJ1-5, with unresolved D. CDR3 amino acids: CPSSPAPYSNQPQHF. CDR3 nucleotide sequence: TGCCCCAGCAGCCCGGCCCCTTATAGCAATCAGCCCCAGCATTTT.